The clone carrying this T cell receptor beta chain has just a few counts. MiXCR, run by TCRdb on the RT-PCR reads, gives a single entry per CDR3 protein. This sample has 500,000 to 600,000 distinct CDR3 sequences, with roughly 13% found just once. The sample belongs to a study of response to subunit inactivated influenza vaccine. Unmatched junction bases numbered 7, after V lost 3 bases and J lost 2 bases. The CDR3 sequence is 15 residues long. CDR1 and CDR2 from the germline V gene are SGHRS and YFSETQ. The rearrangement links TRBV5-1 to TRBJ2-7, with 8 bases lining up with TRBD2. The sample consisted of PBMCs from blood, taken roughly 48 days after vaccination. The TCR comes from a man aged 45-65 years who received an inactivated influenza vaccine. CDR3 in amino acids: CASSSLAGGAYEQYF. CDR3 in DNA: TGCGCCAGCAGCTCCCTTGCGGGGGGTGCCTACGAGCAGTACTTC.